The 30 T cell receptor beta chains listed next were all sequenced from one sample in a study of blood T cell repertoires in COVID-19. Sequencing was performed with immunoSEQ multiplex PCR; in TCRdb, only in-frame clones are kept and a portion is missing. The top ten hold roughly 48% of the sample, which has around 41,000 clones, approximately 82% seen once. The sample taken for sequencing was peripheral blood. All receptors derive from a woman older than 75 with acute or convalescent COVID-19.

The rearrangement links TRBV7-2 to TRBJ2-1; 9 positions match TRBD2. This CDR3 comprises 19 residues. Germline-derived CDR1 and CDR2 are SGHTA and FQGNSA. The ends lost 3 bases at V and 0 bases at J; junction bases unmatched: 12. The CDR3 DNA sequence: TGTGCCAGCAGCTTCCGATTTGGGACTAGCTTGGGCTCCTACAATGAGCAGTTCTTC. Encoded protein: CASSFRFGTSLGSYNEQFF.

The gene calls are TRBV9 and TRBJ1-1; D might be TRBD1 (5 bases). V gave up 4 bases and J gave up 5 bases, with 12 bases separating them. The CDR3 is 13 residues long. Germline CDR1 reads SGDLS; CDR2 reads YYNGEE. In nucleotides, the CDR3 is TGTGCCAGCAGCTTGGGGGGTAGGACTGAAGCTTTCTTT. Residues: CASSLGGRTEAFF.

The gene calls are TRBV19 and TRBJ1-6; 7 bases fit TRBD1. CDR3 length: 13 amino acids. CDR1 and CDR2 (germline): LNHDA, SQIVND (reference sequence). V lost 7 bases and J lost 10; bases outside the gene matches: 7. The CDR3 region has the DNA TGTGCCAGTACGTCGACAGGGTCCTCACCCCTCCACTTT. It codes for CASTSTGSSPLHF.

This CDR3 reads CASRPRGTGDYIGYEQYF. CDR3 bases: TGTGCCAGCAGGCCTCGAGGGACAGGGGACTATATCGGCTACGAGCAGTACTTC. The J gene is TRBJ2-7, the V gene TRBV27; 10 nucleotides align to TRBD1. Unmatched junction bases numbered 17, after V lost 6 bases and J lost 3 bases. CDR1 MNHEY and CDR2 SMNVEV come from the germline V gene (reference sequence). The CDR3 has 18 amino acids.

The chain has TRBV13 and TRBJ2-7, with 8 bases identical to TRBD1. The CDR3 sequence is 14 residues long. Germline CDR1 is PRHDT and CDR2 is FYEKMQ (reference sequence). The junction had 8 bases not matched to a gene; V was cut back by 8 bases and J by 2 bases. CDR3 sequence reads: CASSTDRGAYEQYF. The CDR3 DNA reads as TGTGCCAGCTCCACAGACAGGGGAGCCTACGAGCAGTACTTC.

This clone was seen a single time. V gene TRBV4-2 combines with J gene TRBJ2-3, with 11 bases identical to TRBD2. The CDR3 is 17 residues long. V lost 0 bases to trimming and J lost 1 base; unmatched junction nucleotides: 3. Per germline, CDR1 LGHNA and CDR2 YNFKEQ. CDR3 nucleotides: TGTGCCAGCAGCCAAGAGATAGCGGGGGGGGGCACAGATACGCAGTATTTT. Encoded protein: CASSQEIAGGGTDTQYF.

V usage is TRBV19 and J usage is TRBJ1-1; 8 positions agree with TRBD1. CDR1 LNHDA and CDR2 SQIVND come from the germline V gene (reference sequence). The CDR3 has 13 residues. The V gene end was trimmed by 4 bases and the J gene end by 4 bases; junction bases not matched to a gene: 2. The DNA for the CDR3 is TGTGCCAGTAGTACAGGGGGCGGCACTGAAGCTTTCTTT. Translating gives CASSTGGGTEAFF.

This chain uses TRBV5-5 with TRBJ2-5; D is unclear. There are 11 residues in the CDR3. V lost 3 bases to trimming and J lost 3 bases, with 3 bases between them. CDR1 is SGHKS and CDR2 is YYEKEE in the germline V gene (reference sequence). CDR3: CASSSKETQYF. The CDR3 DNA reads as TGTGCCAGCAGCTCTAAAGAGACCCAGTACTTC.

This clone was seen only once. The chain combines TRBV19 with TRBJ1-4; no definite D call. The CDR3 is 13 amino acids. From germline, CDR1 is LNHDA and CDR2 SQIVND (reference sequence). The germline V and J ends were trimmed by 2 bases and 8 bases, with 9 bases remaining between them. CDR3 sequence: CASSINAGEKLFF. CDR3 in DNA: TGTGCCAGTAGTATAAACGCGGGAGAAAAACTGTTTTTT.

V is TRBV9 and J is TRBJ1-3; D possibly corresponds to TRBD1 (6 bases). Trimming took off 6 bases at V and 1 base at J, with 14 bases between the two ends. The V gene's germline CDR1 is SGDLS and CDR2 YYNGEE. CDR3 length equals 15 residues. CDR3 coding DNA: TGTGCCAGCACCAACAGGGTTCCGTCTGGAAACACCATATATTTT. Translating it yields CASTNRVPSGNTIYF. Using reference TRBV9 and TRBJ1-3 for the parts outside the CDR3, the full variable domain is DSGVTQTPKHLITATGQRVTLRCSPRSGDLSVYWYQQSLDQGLQFLIQYYNGEERAKGNILERFSAQQFPDLHSELNLSSLELGDSALYFCASTNRVPSGNTIYFGEGSWLTVV.

This clone was detected once. CDR3 in amino acids: CSVEKDRSEKLFF. The CDR3 coding sequence is TGCAGCGTTGAAAAGGACAGGAGCGAAAAACTGTTTTTT. The chain recombines TRBV29-1 with TRBJ1-4; TRBD1 matches at 7 bases. V was pared by 2 bases and J by 8 bases, with 5 bases of the junction left unmatched. Germline V lookup: CDR1 SQVTM, CDR2 ANQGSEA. The CDR3 has 13 residues.

The gene calls are TRBV9 and TRBJ2-7, with TRBD1 as a possible D gene (7 bases). Germline CDR1 is SGDLS and CDR2 is YYNGEE. Trimming removed 0 bases from V and 6 bases from J, with 16 bases in between. The CDR3 has 15 residues. CDR3 bases: TGTGCCAGCAGCGTAGCAGGGGGGTCGCCGCGCGAGCAGTACTTC. Protein sequence: CASSVAGGSPREQYF.

The chain employs TRBV7-3 and TRBJ2-3; D might be TRBD2 (6 bases). This CDR3 has 13 residues. Trimming stripped 5 bases from V and 2 bases from J, with 8 bases between. Germline V lookup: CDR1 SGHTA, CDR2 FQGTGA. The CDR3 reads CASSPGVTDTQYF. The CDR3 region has the DNA TGTGCCAGCAGCCCGGGGGTCACAGATACGCAGTATTTT.

The rearrangement links TRBV11-2 to TRBJ1-2; unclear D gene. This CDR3 is built from 11 residues. The V gene lost 1 base and the J gene lost 8 bases, with 5 bases spanning the gap. Germline V gene data show CDR1 as SGHAT and CDR2 as FQNNGV. The CDR3 DNA reads TGTGCCAGCAGCTTAGTAGTAGGCTACACCTTC. Translating gives CASSLVVGYTF.

This clone was found once. The rearrangement joins TRBV10-2 to TRBJ1-2, with D perhaps matching TRBD1 (5 bases). Trimming removed 4 bases from V and 3 bases from J, with 15 bases in between. The CDR3 spans 15 residues. CDR1 is WSHSY, CDR2 SAAADI, per germline. CDR3 sequence (DNA): TGCGCCAGCAGTGTCGGTTCGGGCAGGGACTATGGCTACACCTTC. This encodes CASSVGSGRDYGYTF.

The V call is TRBV5-8, the J call TRBJ2-1; unclear D gene. The CDR3 totals 11 residues. From germline, CDR1 is SGHTS and CDR2 YDEGEE. The V and J ends lost 4 bases and 7 bases respectively, with 6 bases between them. CDR3 residues: CASSQLNEQFF. The CDR3 coding sequence is TGTGCCAGCAGCCAACTAAATGAGCAGTTCTTC.

This rearrangement joins TRBV5-1 to TRBJ2-5, with 8 bases aligning to TRBD2. The ends lost 1 base at V and 4 bases at J; junction bases unmatched: 3. The CDR3 sequence is 14 residues long. CDR1 is SGHRS and CDR2 is YFSETQ in the germline V gene. CDR3: CASSLQRGLETQYF. The CDR3 region has the DNA TGCGCCAGCAGCTTGCAGCGGGGGCTAGAGACCCAGTACTTC.

The V gene is TRBV3-1 (or the pseudogene TRBV3-2), the J gene TRBJ1-2; tentatively, D is TRBD1 (6 bases). With 1 base removed from V and 0 bases from J, the gap between germline ends came to 6 bases. There are 14 residues in the CDR3. Germline assignment: CDR1 LGHDT and CDR2 YNNKEL (reference sequence). DNA of the CDR3: TGTGCCAGCAGCCAAGGGACAGCTAACTATGGCTACACCTTC. Its translation: CASSQGTANYGYTF.

The chain carries TRBV2 and TRBJ2-1; a possible D gene is TRBD2 (6 bases). In germline, CDR1 is SNHLY, CDR2 FYNNEI. V lost 3 bases, J lost 7 bases, and 16 bases lay in between. The CDR3 totals 15 residues. The CDR3 nucleotides are TGTGCCAGCAGTGAGGGGCGGGACCCGTGGAATGAGCAGTTCTTC. This codes for CASSEGRDPWNEQFF. The full variable domain, completed using reference TRBV2 and TRBJ2-1, is EPEVTQTPSHQVTQMGQEVILRCVPISNHLYFYWYRQILGQKVEFLVSFYNNEISEKSEIFDDQFSVERPDGSNFTLKIRSTKLEDSAMYFCASSEGRDPWNEQFFGPGTRLTVL.

This clone was seen a handful of times. The gene calls are TRBV19 and TRBJ1-5, with a possible D match to TRBD1 (5 bases). Trimming removed 9 bases at V and 2 bases at J, with 14 bases between. The CDR3 has 14 residues. Germline assignment: CDR1 LNHDA and CDR2 SQIVND (reference sequence). CDR3 bases: TGTGCCAGCCACAGGAGGGACGGCAATCAGCCCCAGCATTTT. Translating it yields CASHRRDGNQPQHF.

The chain employs TRBV19 and TRBJ1-2; the D is unclear. Deletions cut 4 bases from V and 8 bases from J, with 26 bases between. The germline V gene has CDR1 LNHDA and CDR2 SQIVND (reference sequence). The CDR3 totals 17 residues. The CDR3 DNA sequence: TGTGCCAGTAGTACCTCCGAATTGAGGCGATTGTTTGCGGGCTACACCTTC. Residues: CASSTSELRRLFAGYTF. The whole variable domain, remainder taken from reference TRBV19 and TRBJ1-2, is DGGITQSPKYLFRKEGQNVTLSCEQNLNHDAMYWYRQDPGQGLRLIYYSQIVNDFQKGDIAEGYSVSREKKESFPLTVTSAQKNPTAFYLCASSTSELRRLFAGYTFGSGTRLTVV.

This chain uses TRBV6-1 with TRBJ1-2; 7 nucleotides agree with TRBD1. Per the germline V gene, CDR1 is MNHNS and CDR2 is SASEGT. After removal of 3 bases from V and 8 bases from J, the junction contained 6 bases not matched to a gene. This CDR3 is built from 13 residues. The CDR3 loop is CASSDRQGRGYTF. CDR3 DNA: TGTGCCAGCAGTGACCGACAGGGCCGGGGCTACACCTTC.

The chain has TRBV30 and TRBJ2-1; TRBD2 aligns across 8 bases. V shed 2 bases, J shed 9 bases, and the junction held 6 bases outside the gene matches. The CDR3 runs to 13 residues. From germline, CDR1 is GTSNPN and CDR2 SVGIG (reference sequence). CDR3 amino acids: CAWSYGLAGEQFF. The CDR3 bases are TGTGCCTGGAGTTACGGACTAGCCGGTGAGCAGTTCTTC.

In this sample, this clone turned up once. The J gene is TRBJ2-7, the V gene TRBV2, with 14 bases aligning to TRBD2. The CDR3 spans 19 residues. V lost 1 base and J lost 3; bases outside the gene matches: 11. The V gene's germline CDR1 is SNHLY and CDR2 FYNNEI. The CDR3 DNA is TGTGCCAGCAGTGAAGGGACTAGCGGGGGGCCCCTTCTACACTACGAGCAGTACTTC. It is translated as CASSEGTSGGPLLHYEQYF.

The rearrangement uses TRBV18 and TRBJ2-6; 7 bases are a match to TRBD1. The CDR3 sequence is 17 residues long. V shed 5 bases, J shed 0 bases, and the junction held 7 bases outside the gene matches. The germline V gene encodes CDR1 KGHSH and CDR2 LQKENI. CDR3 loop: CASSTGAYTSGANVLTF. DNA of the CDR3: TGTGCCAGCTCAACAGGGGCCTACACCTCTGGGGCCAACGTCCTGACTTTC.

The gene calls are TRBV7-2 and TRBJ2-5, with D possibly being TRBD2 (6 bases). This CDR3 has 13 amino acids. CDR1 is SGHTA and CDR2 is FQGNSA in the germline V gene. Between the trimmed V and J ends, which lost 5 bases and 5 bases, there was a span of 12 bases. DNA of the CDR3: TGTGCCAGCAGCCCGACTAGGGAGGAGACCCAGTACTTC. Translating gives CASSPTREETQYF.

This clone was recorded once. V gene TRBV19 combines with J gene TRBJ2-1, with 7 bases lining up with TRBD1. The CDR3 length is 15 residues. Germline V lookup: CDR1 LNHDA, CDR2 SQIVND (reference sequence). J gave up 0 bases and V 5 bases, and 4 bases lay outside the gene matches. Written as DNA, the CDR3 is TGTGCCAGTAGTGTGACAGGGAGCTCCTACAATGAGCAGTTCTTC. Translated: CASSVTGSSYNEQFF.

The rearrangement links TRBV4-2 to TRBJ1-3; TRBD1 might be the D (5 bases). The length of the CDR3 is 17 residues. Germline-derived CDR1 and CDR2 are LGHNA and YNFKEQ. The ends were cut back, 0 bases at V and 3 bases at J, with 15 bases in the middle. CDR3 amino acids: CASSQDMTDPIGNTIYF. The CDR3 nucleotides are TGTGCCAGCAGCCAAGATATGACAGACCCCATTGGAAACACCATATATTTT.

The J gene is TRBJ1-1, the V gene TRBV5-5, with a possible D match to TRBD1 (5 bases). Trimming pared 4 bases from V and 1 base from J, leaving 14 bases between. The CDR3 runs 15 residues. Per germline, CDR1 SGHKS and CDR2 YYEKEE (reference sequence). CDR3 in amino acids: CASSQSGTSNTEAFF. The CDR3 nucleotides read TGTGCCAGCAGCCAATCAGGGACTTCGAACACTGAAGCTTTCTTT.

The chain recombines TRBV19 with TRBJ1-4; 8 nucleotides match TRBD1. Looked up from germline, CDR1 is LNHDA and CDR2 is SQIVND (reference sequence). J gave up 6 bases and V 5 bases, and 5 bases lay outside the gene matches. The CDR3 has 14 amino acids. DNA for the CDR3: TGTGCCAGTAGTCTTGGACAGGGAGATGAAAAACTGTTTTTT. It yields the protein CASSLGQGDEKLFF.